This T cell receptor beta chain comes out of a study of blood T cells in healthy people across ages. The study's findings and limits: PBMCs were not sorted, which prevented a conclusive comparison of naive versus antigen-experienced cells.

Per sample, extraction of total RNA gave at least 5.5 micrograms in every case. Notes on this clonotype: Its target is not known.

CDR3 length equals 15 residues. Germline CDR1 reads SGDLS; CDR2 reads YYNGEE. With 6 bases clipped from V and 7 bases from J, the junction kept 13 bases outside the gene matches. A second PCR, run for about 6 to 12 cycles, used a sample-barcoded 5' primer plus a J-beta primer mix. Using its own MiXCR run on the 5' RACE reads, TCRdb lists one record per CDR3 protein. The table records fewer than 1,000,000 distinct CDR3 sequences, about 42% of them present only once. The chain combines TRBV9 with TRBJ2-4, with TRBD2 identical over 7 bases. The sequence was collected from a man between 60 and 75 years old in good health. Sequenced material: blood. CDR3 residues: CASTLEGREGNIQYF. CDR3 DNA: TGTGCCAGCACCTTAGAGGGGAGGGAGGGTAACATTCAGTACTTC.